This TCR beta chain was documented in a study of T cell responses to AZD1222 COVID-19 vaccine. Overall study results and limits: Within unmutated variant regions lay the reported targets of nearly half of spike-specific TCRs. Donors, mostly white British, included more females; clonal diversity was possibly underestimated. The study identified only six AZD1222 recipients as seropositive at baseline. Without day 14 samples, only post-peak T cell repertoires were studied.

Some clones are missing from TCRdb's copy, which holds only in-frame ones; the method was immunoSEQ multiplex PCR. The table has roughly 120,000 clones, 81% seen once. CDR1 is LNHNV and CDR2 is YYDKDF in the germline V gene (reference sequence). The CDR3 is 13 amino acids. V lost 1 base and J 5 bases, leaving 9 bases between the germline ends. About this clone itself: Its specificity is unknown.

The TCR originated in an adult in good health. This chain links TRBV15 with TRBJ2-7; D uncertain. The sample consisted of peripheral blood, taken on day 0 of AZD1222 vaccination. CDR3 bases: TGTGCCACCAGCAGAGTCCCTCAGAACGAGCAGTACTTC. Its protein is CATSRVPQNEQYF.